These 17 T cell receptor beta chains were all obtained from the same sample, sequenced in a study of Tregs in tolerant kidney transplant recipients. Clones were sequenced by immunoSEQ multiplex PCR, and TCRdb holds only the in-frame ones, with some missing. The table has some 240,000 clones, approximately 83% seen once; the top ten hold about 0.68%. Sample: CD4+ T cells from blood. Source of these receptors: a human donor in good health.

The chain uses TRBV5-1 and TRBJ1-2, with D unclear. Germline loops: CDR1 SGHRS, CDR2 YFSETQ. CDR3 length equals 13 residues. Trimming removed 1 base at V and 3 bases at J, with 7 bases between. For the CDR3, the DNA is TGCGCCAGCAGCTTGCGAGCGGACTATGGCTACACCTTC. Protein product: CASSLRADYGYTF.

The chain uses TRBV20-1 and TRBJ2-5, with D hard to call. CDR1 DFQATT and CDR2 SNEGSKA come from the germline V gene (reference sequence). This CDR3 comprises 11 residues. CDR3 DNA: TGCAGCCCAGTGGTCCGAGAGACCCAGTACTTC. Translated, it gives CSPVVRETQYF.

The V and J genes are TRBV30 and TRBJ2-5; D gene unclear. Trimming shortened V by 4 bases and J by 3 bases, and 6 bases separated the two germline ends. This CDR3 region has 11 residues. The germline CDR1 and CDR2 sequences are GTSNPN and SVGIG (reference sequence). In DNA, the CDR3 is TGTGCCTGGAATGGAAAAGAGACCCAGTACTTC. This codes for CAWNGKETQYF.

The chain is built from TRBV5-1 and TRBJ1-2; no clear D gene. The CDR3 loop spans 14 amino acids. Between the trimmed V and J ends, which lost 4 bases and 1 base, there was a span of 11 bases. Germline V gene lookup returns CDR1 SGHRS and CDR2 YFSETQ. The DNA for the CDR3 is TGCGCCAGCAGCCAGCGGGAAGATAACTATGGCTACACCTTC. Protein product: CASSQREDNYGYTF.

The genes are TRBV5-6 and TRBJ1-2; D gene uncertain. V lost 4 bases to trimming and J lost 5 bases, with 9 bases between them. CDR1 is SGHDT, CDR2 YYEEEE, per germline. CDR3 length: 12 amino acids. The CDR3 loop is CASSPGDYGYTF. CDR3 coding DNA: TGTGCCAGCAGCCCCGGGGATTATGGCTACACCTTC. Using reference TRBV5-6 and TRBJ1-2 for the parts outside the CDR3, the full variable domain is DAGVTQSPTHLIKTRGQQVTLRCSPKSGHDTVSWYQQALGQGPQFIFQYYEEEERQRGNFPDRFSGHQFPNYSSELNVNALLLGDSALYLCASSPGDYGYTFGSGTRLTVV.

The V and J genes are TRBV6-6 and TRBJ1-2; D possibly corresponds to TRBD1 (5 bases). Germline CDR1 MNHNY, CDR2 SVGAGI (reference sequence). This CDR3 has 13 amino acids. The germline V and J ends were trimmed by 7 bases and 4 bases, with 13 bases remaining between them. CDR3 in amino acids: CASTLQGSYGYTF. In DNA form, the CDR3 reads TGTGCCAGCACTCTTCAGGGAAGCTATGGCTACACCTTC.

CDR3 nucleotide sequence: TGTGCCAGCAGCTTCCCTGAGGGGGGCCAGGATACGCAGTATTTT. Its translation: CASSFPEGGQDTQYF. The chain employs TRBV7-6 and TRBJ2-3; D possibly matches TRBD1 or TRBD2 (6 bases each). V was pared by 3 bases and J by 6 bases, with 16 bases between. The CDR3 extends over 15 amino acids. Germline CDR1 is SGHVS and CDR2 is FNYEAQ.

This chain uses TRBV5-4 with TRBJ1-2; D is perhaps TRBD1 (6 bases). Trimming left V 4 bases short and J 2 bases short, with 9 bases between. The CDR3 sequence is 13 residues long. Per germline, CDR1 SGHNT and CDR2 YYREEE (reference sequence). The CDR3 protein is CASSPGQNYGYTF. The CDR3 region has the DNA TGTGCCAGCAGCCCTGGACAGAACTATGGCTACACCTTC.

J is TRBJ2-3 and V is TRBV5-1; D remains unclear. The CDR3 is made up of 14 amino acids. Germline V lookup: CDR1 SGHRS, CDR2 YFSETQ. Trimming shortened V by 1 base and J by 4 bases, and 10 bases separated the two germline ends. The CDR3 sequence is CASSLSSEADTQYF. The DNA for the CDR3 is TGCGCCAGCAGCTTGAGCTCGGAAGCAGATACGCAGTATTTT.

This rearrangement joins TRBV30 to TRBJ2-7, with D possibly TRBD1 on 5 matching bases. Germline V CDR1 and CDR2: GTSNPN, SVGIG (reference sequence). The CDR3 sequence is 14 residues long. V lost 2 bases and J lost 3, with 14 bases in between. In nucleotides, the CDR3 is TGTGCCTGGAGTTCTGGACAAGGGTTCTACGAGCAGTACTTC. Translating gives CAWSSGQGFYEQYF.

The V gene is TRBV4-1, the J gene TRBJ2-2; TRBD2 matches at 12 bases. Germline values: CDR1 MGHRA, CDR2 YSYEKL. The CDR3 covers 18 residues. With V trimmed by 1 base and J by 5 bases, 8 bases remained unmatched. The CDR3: CASSQVYEGTSGTGELFF. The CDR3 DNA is TGCGCCAGCAGCCAAGTTTACGAGGGGACTAGCGGGACCGGGGAGCTGTTTTTT.

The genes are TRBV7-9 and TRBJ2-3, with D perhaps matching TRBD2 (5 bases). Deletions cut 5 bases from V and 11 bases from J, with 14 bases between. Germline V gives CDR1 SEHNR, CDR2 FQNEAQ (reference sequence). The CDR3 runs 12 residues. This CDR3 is CASSPLSDRQYF. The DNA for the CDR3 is TGTGCCAGCAGCCCTCTTAGCGACCGGCAGTATTTT.

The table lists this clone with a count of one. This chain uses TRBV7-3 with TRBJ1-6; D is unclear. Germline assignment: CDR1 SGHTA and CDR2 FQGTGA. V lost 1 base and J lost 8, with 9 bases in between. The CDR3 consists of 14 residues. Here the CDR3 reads CASSLSGGDSPLHF. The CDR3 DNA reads TGTGCCAGCAGCTTAAGTGGCGGAGATTCACCCCTCCACTTT.

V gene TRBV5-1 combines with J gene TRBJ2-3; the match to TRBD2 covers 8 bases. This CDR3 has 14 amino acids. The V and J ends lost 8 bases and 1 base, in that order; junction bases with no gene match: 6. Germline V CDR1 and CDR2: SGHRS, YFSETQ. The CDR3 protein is CASRTREGTDTQYF. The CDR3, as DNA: TGCGCCAGTCGGACGCGGGAGGGCACAGATACGCAGTATTTT.

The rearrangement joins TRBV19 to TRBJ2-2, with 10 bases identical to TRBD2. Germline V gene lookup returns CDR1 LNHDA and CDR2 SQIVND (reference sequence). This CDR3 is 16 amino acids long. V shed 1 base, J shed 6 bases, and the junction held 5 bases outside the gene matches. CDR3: CASSIAAGGLAGELFF. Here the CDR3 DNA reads TGTGCCAGTAGTATAGCAGCGGGAGGGTTGGCCGGGGAGCTGTTTTTT.

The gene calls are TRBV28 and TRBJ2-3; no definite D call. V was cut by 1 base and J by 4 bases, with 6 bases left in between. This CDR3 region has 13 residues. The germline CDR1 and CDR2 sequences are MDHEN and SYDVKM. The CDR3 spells CASSLSVPDTQYF. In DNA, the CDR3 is TGTGCCAGCAGTTTATCCGTACCAGATACGCAGTATTTT.

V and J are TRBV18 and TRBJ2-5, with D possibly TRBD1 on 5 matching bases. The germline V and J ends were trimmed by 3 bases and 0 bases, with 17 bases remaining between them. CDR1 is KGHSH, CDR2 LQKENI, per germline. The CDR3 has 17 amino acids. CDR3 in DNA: TGTGCCAGCTCACCTACTAAGGACGGACAAAACCAAGAGACCCAGTACTTC. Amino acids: CASSPTKDGQNQETQYF. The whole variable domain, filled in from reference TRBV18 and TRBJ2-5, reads NAGVMQNPRHLVRRRGQEARLRCSPMKGHSHVYWYRQLPEEGLKFMVYLQKENIIDESGMPKERFSAEFPKEGPSILRIQQVVRGDSAAYFCASSPTKDGQNQETQYFGPGTRLLVL.